The clone carrying this T cell receptor beta chain was counted once. What it binds is unknown. The data were taken from a study of T cell clonotyping in hematopoietic cell transplantation. Sequencing used immunoSEQ multiplex PCR; TCRdb keeps in-frame clones, though not all of them. The table includes about 16,000 clones, 71% detected once. CDR1 is MGHRA and CDR2 is YSYEKL in the germline V gene. The CDR3 spans 16 residues. V shed 3 bases and J shed 4 bases, with 13 bases lying between them. Study-wide findings and caveats: Cells were unsorted, so CD4 and CD8 contributions were not separated. Few recipient clonotypes overlapped donors; over 97% were de novo at given depth. Recipient TCR diversity dropped after transplant; expanded clonotypes rose from day 30 to 180. Higher Inverse Simpson Index values in graft donor and pretransplant recipient predicted broader posttransplant TCR diversity.

This receptor was obtained from a woman aged 55 to 70 in good health. Some clones in this sample may be carry-over from other donors' samples. The chain employs TRBV4-1 and TRBJ2-6; TRBD2 might be the D (6 bases). Sequencing used peripheral blood mononuclear cells. This CDR3 is CASSHAEGLGANVLTF. In DNA form, the CDR3 reads TGCGCCAGCAGCCATGCGGAGGGGTTAGGGGCCAACGTCCTGACTTTC.